This passage covers 8 T cell receptor beta chains from one sample sequenced in a study of cytomegalovirus exposure and HLA in healthy donors. This PCR relied on a set of 60 Vbeta primers and 13 Jbeta primers. The assay was immunoSEQ multiplex PCR, and TCRdb's table has in-frame clones only and misses some. The sample includes some 92,000 clones, about four fifths of them seen just once. The sequencing sample was made of PBMCs. The receptors originated from a man between 18 and 29 years old in good health and CMV-seropositive.

The rearrangement joins TRBV14 to TRBJ2-1, with 8 nucleotides matching TRBD2. The V segment lost 2 bases and the J segment 10 bases; nucleotides outside the gene matches: 7. Germline CDR1 and CDR2: SGHDN and FVKESK. The CDR3 is made up of 14 amino acids. CDR3 amino acids: CASSQLGTRLEQFF. Written as DNA, the CDR3 is TGTGCCAGCAGCCAATTAGGGACTAGATTGGAGCAGTTCTTC.

The chain has TRBV5-3 and TRBJ2-7; perhaps TRBD2 as D (6 bases). TRBV5-3 is an open reading frame whose function is uncertain. The CDR3 is 16 amino acids. The V gene lost 1 base and the J gene lost 4 bases, with 18 bases spanning the gap. The DNA of the CDR3 is TGTGCCAGAAGCTTGTCGGGGGAACAGAATCCATACGAGCAGTACTTC. Translation gives CARSLSGEQNPYEQYF.

The CDR3 nucleotides read TGTGCCAGCAGCTCATTGGACAGACTGACGAACACCGGGGAGCTGTTTTTT. It yields the protein CASSSLDRLTNTGELFF. V gene TRBV11-2 combines with J gene TRBJ2-2; the D gene is possibly TRBD1 (6 bases). Germline V gene lookup returns CDR1 SGHAT and CDR2 FQNNGV. Trimming pared 4 bases from V and 0 bases from J, leaving 15 bases between. The CDR3 contains 17 residues.

V usage is TRBV28 and J usage is TRBJ1-5; TRBD1 matches 7 bases. V trimming: 3 bases; J trimming: 3 bases; junction bases outside the gene matches: 5. The length of the CDR3 is 15 residues. From germline, CDR1 is MDHEN and CDR2 SYDVKM. The CDR3 DNA sequence: TGTGCCAGCAGTTTTTTGACAGGGAACAATCAGCCCCAGCATTTT. It yields the protein CASSFLTGNNQPQHF.

The chain couples TRBV5-1 to TRBJ2-7; the D gene is possibly TRBD1 (5 bases). The germline gives CDR1 SGHRS, CDR2 YFSETQ. The length of the CDR3 is 14 residues. V shed 0 bases and J shed 0 bases, with 7 bases lying between them. CDR3 sequence: CASSLGQNSYEQYF. The CDR3 DNA reads as TGCGCCAGCAGCTTGGGACAGAACTCCTACGAGCAGTACTTC.

This clone was seen just once. This chain joins TRBV2 and TRBJ2-5; 10 bases agree with TRBD2. The length of the CDR3 is 16 residues. The V and J ends lost 3 bases and 5 bases, in that order; junction bases with no gene match: 9. Germline CDR1 is SNHLY and CDR2 is FYNNEI. DNA of the CDR3: TGTGCCAGCAGTGATGGAAGCGGGGGGGCGGGGGAGACCCAGTACTTC. This sequence encodes CASSDGSGGAGETQYF. Looking up the rest from reference TRBV2 and TRBJ2-5 gives the full variable domain: EPEVTQTPSHQVTQMGQEVILRCVPISNHLYFYWYRQILGQKVEFLVSFYNNEISEKSEIFDDQFSVERPDGSNFTLKIRSTKLEDSAMYFCASSDGSGGAGETQYFGPGTRLLVL.

This clone was detected a few times. The chain links TRBV5-8 to TRBJ1-5; TRBD1 agrees at 7 bases. The CDR3 has 16 amino acids. The germline V gene has CDR1 SGHTS and CDR2 YDEGEE. Losses at the gene ends were 3 bases for V and 2 bases for J; bases not matched to a gene: 8. The CDR3 DNA is TGTGCCAGCAGCTATCCCACTACAGGGGGCAATCAGCCCCAGCATTTT. Amino acids: CASSYPTTGGNQPQHF.

The chain uses TRBV19 and TRBJ2-1; D may be TRBD1 (6 bases). V lost 10 bases and J 0 bases, leaving 16 bases between the germline ends. CDR3 length: 15 residues. Germline V CDR1 and CDR2: LNHDA, SQIVND (reference sequence). CDR3 coding DNA: TGTGCCACCATCAGACCAGGGGCCTCCTACAATGAGCAGTTCTTC. Encoded protein: CATIRPGASYNEQFF. The full variable domain, in which reference TRBV19 and TRBJ2-1 provide the parts outside the CDR3, is DGGITQSPKYLFRKEGQNVTLSCEQNLNHDAMYWYRQDPGQGLRLIYYSQIVNDFQKGDIAEGYSVSREKKESFPLTVTSAQKNPTAFYLCATIRPGASYNEQFFGPGTRLTVL.